The rows below give T cell receptor beta chains drawn from one sample of a study of human T cells and chemical hapten exposure. TCRdb used MiXCR to reprocess the RACE reads, holding one entry per CDR3 protein. The profile shows about 50,000 distinct CDR3 sequences, over 3.5% of them singletons. The sample consisted of whole blood. All receptors come from a female donor in good health. Some clones in this sample may be carry-over from other donors' samples. CDR3s include the opening cysteine and the closing phenylalanine or tryptophan. Fields, in order: V gene, J gene, D gene, clone size, CDR3 protein, CDR3 DNA. D genes are given only for firm matches. Rows give clone size only sometimes, using once, few, many, or a class for an expanded clone.

TRBV27	TRBJ2-7	NA	many	CASSLTATGYYEQYF	TGTGCCAGCAGTCTCACCGCGACGGGGTACTACGAGCAGTACTTC
TRBV29-1	TRBJ2-3	TRBD2	many	CSVEAGGTDTQYF	TGCAGCGTTGAGGCGGGGGGCACAGATACGCAGTATTTT
TRBV12-3/TRBV12-4	TRBJ2-7	NA	few	CASSPGWGGTRSYEQYF	TGTGCCAGCAGCCCAGGGTGGGGAGGAACGCGCTCCTACGAGCAGTACTTC
TRBV7-9	TRBJ2-5	TRBD2	NA	CASSLTGGLAGPKTQYF	TGTGCCAGCAGCTTGACCGGGGGTCTAGCGGGGCCGAAGACCCAGTACTTC
TRBV5-1	TRBJ2-3	NA	many	CASSSEGPPQDTQYF	TGCGCCAGCAGCTCCGAGGGACCGCCTCAAGATACGCAGTATTTT
TRBV28	TRBJ2-7	NA	many	CASSPPGPAYEQYF	TGTGCCAGCAGCCCCCCAGGGCCTGCCTACGAGCAGTACTTC
TRBV4-3	TRBJ1-3	NA	few	CASSQEGYSGNTIYF	TGCGCCAGCAGCCAAGAGGGCTACTCTGGAAACACCATATATTTT
TRBV19	TRBJ1-6	NA	many	CASSMFHDSPLHF	TGTGCCAGTAGTATGTTTCACGATTCACCCCTCCACTTT
TRBV27	TRBJ2-3	TRBD2	many	CASTSSGGRTDTQYF	TGTGCCAGCACCTCTAGCGGGGGCCGCACAGATACGCAGTATTTT
TRBV2	TRBJ1-5	NA	few	CASSVNQYQPQHF	TGTGCCAGCAGTGTTAATCAATACCAGCCCCAGCATTTT
TRBV21-1	TRBJ1-5	NA	many	CASPLGGRTGNQPQHF	TGTGCCAGCCCCCTCGGGGGGCGGACGGGCAATCAGCCCCAGCATTTT
TRBV7-8	TRBJ1-1	TRBD1	many	CASSLEGGRDTEAFF	TGTGCCAGCAGCTTAGAAGGGGGCAGGGACACTGAAGCTTTCTTT
TRBV5-1	TRBJ1-1	NA	many	CASSHKGQNTEAFF	TGCGCCAGCAGCCATAAGGGACAGAACACTGAAGCTTTCTTT
TRBV6-2/TRBV6-3	TRBJ2-6	NA	many	CASSYLQGEGSGANVLTF	TGTGCCAGCAGTTACTTACAGGGCGAAGGCTCTGGGGCCAACGTCCTGACTTTC
TRBV9	TRBJ1-4	TRBD1	many	CASSRLGQGSEKLFF	TGTGCCAGCAGCCGACTGGGACAGGGGAGCGAAAAACTGTTTTTT
TRBV3-1	TRBJ2-7	TRBD2	many	CASSLELTSGPAYEQYF	TGTGCCAGCAGCCTAGAACTAACTAGCGGGCCAGCCTACGAGCAGTACTTC
TRBV6-5	TRBJ1-2	NA	NA	CASRSTLWREGDTF	TGTGCCAGCAGATCCACTCTCTGGAGGGAGGGCGACACCTTC
TRBV12-3/TRBV12-4	TRBJ1-2	TRBD1	many	CAAGNSETGVRYGYTF	TGTGCCGCCGGCAACAGTGAGACAGGGGTTCGCTATGGCTACACCTTC
TRBV7-7	TRBJ2-1	TRBD2	many	CASSLGPSGAYNEQFF	TGTGCCAGCAGCTTAGGCCCTAGCGGGGCATACAATGAGCAGTTCTTC
TRBV6-6	TRBJ2-3	TRBD2	few	CASTPGLAGLGRDTQYF	TGTGCCAGCACCCCGGGACTAGCGGGGCTCGGGAGAGATACGCAGTATTTT
TRBV7-2	TRBJ1-2	TRBD1	few	CASSLQGANYGYTF	TGTGCCAGCAGCTTACAGGGGGCTAACTATGGCTACACCTTC
TRBV19	TRBJ1-5	NA	NA	CASRGTPGQYQHF	TGTGCCAGTAGAGGGACCCCTGGCCAGTACCAGCATTTT
TRBV7-8	TRBJ2-1	NA	few	CASSSRESSYNEQFF	TGTGCCAGCAGCTCGAGAGAGAGCTCCTACAATGAGCAGTTCTTC
TRBV7-9	TRBJ1-2	NA	NA	CASSLDNSVSYGYTF	TGTGCCAGCAGCTTAGATAATTCGGTCAGCTATGGCTACACCTTC
TRBV14	TRBJ1-3	NA	many	CASSQDWGINTIYF	TGTGCCAGCAGCCAAGATTGGGGTATTAACACCATATATTTT
TRBV7-2	TRBJ1-1	NA	NA	CASIMVGGNTEAFF	TGTGCCAGCATCATGGTTGGGGGGAACACTGAAGCTTTCTTT
TRBV12-3/TRBV12-4	TRBJ1-4	TRBD1	many	CASNGQDRESEKLFF	TGTGCCAGCAACGGACAGGACAGGGAAAGTGAAAAACTGTTTTTT
TRBV3-1	TRBJ1-1	NA	many	CASSQDLNGDRNTEAFF	TGTGCCAGCAGCCAAGATCTTAACGGGGATCGGAACACTGAAGCTTTCTTT
TRBV11-2	TRBJ1-6	NA	NA	CASSFGQLHNSPLHF	TGTGCCAGCAGCTTTGGACAGCTACATAATTCACCCCTCCACTTT
TRBV29-1	TRBJ1-2	NA	many	CSVGAQTFYGYTF	TGCAGCGTGGGGGCACAGACTTTCTATGGCTACACCTTC
TRBV7-9	TRBJ1-3	NA	many	CASSLSGTGNTIYF	TGTGCCAGCAGCTTATCAGGGACCGGAAACACCATATATTTT
TRBV12-3/TRBV12-4	TRBJ1-1	TRBD1	many	CASSLYGTGMDTEAFF	TGTGCCAGCAGTTTATACGGGACAGGGATGGACACTGAAGCTTTCTTT
TRBV29-1	TRBJ1-1	NA	many	CSVRVQDTEAFF	TGCAGCGTACGAGTTCAGGACACTGAAGCTTTCTTT
TRBV5-5	TRBJ2-2	TRBD1	many	CASSYDRVGTGELFF	TGTGCCAGCAGCTATGACAGGGTCGGCACCGGGGAGCTGTTTTTT
TRBV20-1	TRBJ2-3	TRBD2	many	CSANGAGVDTQYF	TGCAGTGCTAACGGAGCGGGGGTAGATACGCAGTATTTT
TRBV3-1	TRBJ2-3	NA	few	CASTDTGSENTQYF	TGTGCCAGCACGGACACCGGTTCGGAGAATACGCAGTATTTT
TRBV6-2/TRBV6-3	TRBJ2-4	TRBD1	many	CASSYTGVDIQYF	TGTGCCAGCAGTTACACAGGGGTGGACATTCAGTACTTC
TRBV29-1	TRBJ2-3	TRBD2	many	CSVAILAGVTDTQYF	TGCAGCGTTGCTATACTAGCGGGGGTCACAGATACGCAGTATTTT
TRBV27	TRBJ2-1	NA	many	CASSGYTGGREQFF	TGTGCCAGCAGTGGTTATACGGGGGGCCGTGAGCAGTTCTTC
TRBV12-3/TRBV12-4	TRBJ2-3	NA	many	CASSPVRAGADTQYF	TGTGCCAGCAGTCCCGTACGGGCGGGTGCAGATACGCAGTATTTT
TRBV5-1	TRBJ2-7	TRBD1	medium-sized	CASSPGTGGYEQYF	TGCGCCAGCAGTCCGGGGACAGGGGGCTACGAGCAGTACTTC
TRBV7-2	TRBJ1-3	NA	many	CASSSTPENTIYF	TGTGCCAGCAGCTCAACCCCAGAAAACACCATATATTTT
TRBV12-3/TRBV12-4	TRBJ1-1	NA	many	CASSLDSGTKNTEAFF	TGTGCCAGCAGTTTGGACAGCGGGACCAAGAACACTGAAGCTTTCTTT
TRBV5-5	TRBJ2-3	NA	many	CASSPQWAGGSTDTQYF	TGTGCCAGCAGCCCTCAATGGGCAGGGGGGAGCACAGATACGCAGTATTTT
TRBV14	TRBJ1-1	NA	many	CASSQANLLNTEAFF	TGTGCCAGCAGCCAAGCGAATCTCCTGAACACTGAAGCTTTCTTT
TRBV2	TRBJ2-6	NA	many	CASSENGGAGANVLTF	TGTGCCAGCAGTGAAAATGGAGGGGCCGGGGCCAACGTCCTGACTTTC
TRBV7-2	TRBJ1-1	TRBD1	NA	CASSLGQGGRTEAFF	TGTGCCAGCAGCTTGGGACAGGGAGGTAGGACTGAAGCTTTCTTT
TRBV21-1	TRBJ2-1	NA	many	CASGRGLAGSNEQFF	TGTGCCAGTGGCAGGGGACTAGCGGGTTCCAATGAGCAGTTCTTC
TRBV5-4	TRBJ1-4	TRBD1	many	CASSLHRDRGRSEEKLFF	TGTGCCAGCAGCTTACACCGGGACAGGGGGCGTAGTGAAGAAAAACTGTTTTTT
TRBV10-3	TRBJ1-6	NA	many	CAISETVGRQNSPLHF	TGTGCCATCAGTGAGACAGTGGGACGCCAAAATTCACCCCTCCACTTT
TRBV12-3/TRBV12-4	TRBJ1-2	TRBD1	NA	CASSRSVSGTERYGYTF	TGTGCCAGCAGCCGTAGCGTTAGTGGGACAGAAAGATATGGCTACACCTTC
TRBV5-1	TRBJ1-4	NA	many	CASSLARLGSANEKLFF	TGCGCCAGCAGCTTGGCTAGGTTGGGGAGCGCTAATGAAAAACTGTTTTTT
TRBV7-2	TRBJ2-3	NA	few	CASSHPGTQRGRSDTQYF	TGTGCCAGCAGCCACCCCGGGACTCAGAGGGGTCGTTCAGATACGCAGTATTTT
TRBV5-1	TRBJ2-5	NA	many	CASSLDMAQYF	TGCGCCAGCAGCCTAGACATGGCCCAGTACTTC
TRBV29-1	TRBJ1-5	TRBD1	many	CSVISGGDQPQHF	TGCAGCGTTATCTCAGGGGGTGACCAGCCCCAGCATTTT
TRBV7-6	TRBJ2-7	NA	many	CASSPGRGTRSYEQYF	TGTGCCAGCAGCCCGGGGCGCGGGACAAGGTCCTACGAGCAGTACTTC
TRBV28	TRBJ2-3	NA	many	CASSFGQGPTSFISTDTQYF	TGTGCCAGCAGTTTCGGGCAGGGCCCCACCTCCTTTATTAGCACAGATACGCAGTATTTT